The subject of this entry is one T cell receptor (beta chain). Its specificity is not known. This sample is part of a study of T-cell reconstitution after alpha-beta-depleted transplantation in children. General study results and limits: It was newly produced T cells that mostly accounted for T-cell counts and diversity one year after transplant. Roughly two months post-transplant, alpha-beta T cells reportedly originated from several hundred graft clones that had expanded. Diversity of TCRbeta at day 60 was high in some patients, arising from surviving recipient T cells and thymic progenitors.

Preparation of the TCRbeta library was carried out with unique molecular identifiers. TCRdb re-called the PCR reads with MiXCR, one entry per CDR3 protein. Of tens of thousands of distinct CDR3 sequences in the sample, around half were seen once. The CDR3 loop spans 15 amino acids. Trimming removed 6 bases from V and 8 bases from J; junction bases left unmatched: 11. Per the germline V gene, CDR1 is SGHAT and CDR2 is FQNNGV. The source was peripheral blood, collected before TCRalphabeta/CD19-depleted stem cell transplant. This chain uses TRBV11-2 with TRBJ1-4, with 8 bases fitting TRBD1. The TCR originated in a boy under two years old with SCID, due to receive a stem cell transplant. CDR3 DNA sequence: TGTGCCAGCAGAGGCCCCACAGGGGGTCTGGAAAAACTGTTTTTT. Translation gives CASRGPTGGLEKLFF.